These T cell receptor beta chains were read from a single sample in a study of OX40 agonist ivuxolimab in advanced cancers. Libraries were prepared by immunoSEQ multiplex PCR; TCRdb keeps only in-frame clonotypes and omits some of them. The sample lists around 51,000 clones; around 77% were seen once. The sequencing here drew on CD4+ or CD8+ T cells sorted from blood, taken in a trial of the OX40 agonist ivuxolimab. Every receptor here comes from an adult with an advanced solid tumor such as melanoma, head and neck, liver or kidney cancer. CDR3s include the opening cysteine and the closing phenylalanine or tryptophan. The D gene is left open where the match is weak. Clone size is shown for a subset of rows, as once, few, many or a class of expanded clone.

>TRBJ2-3|14|TRBV27|TRBD2|-
CASSFDGRQDTQYF
TGTGCCAGCAGTTTTGACGGGAGGCAAGATACGCAGTATTTT
>TRBJ2-7|18|TRBV4-1|TRBD2|few
CASSRILAAFGASYEQYF
TGCGCCAGCAGCCGGATACTAGCGGCTTTTGGAGCGTCCTACGAGCAGTACTTC
>TRBJ2-5|16|TRBV7-2|-|-
CASSLSGAGRQETQYF
TGTGCCAGCAGCTTAAGTGGTGCGGGACGGCAGGAGACCCAGTACTTC
>TRBJ2-2|16|TRBV6-5|-|-
CASSYLHLIWVGELFF
TGTGCCAGCAGTTACCTACACTTGATCTGGGTCGGGGAGCTGTTTTTT
>TRBJ2-5|15|TRBV21-1|-|-
CASSNSWDFQETQYF
TGTGCCAGCAGCAATTCCTGGGACTTCCAAGAGACCCAGTACTTC
>TRBJ2-1|17|TRBV5-1|-|-
CASSLATPGTAYNEQFF
TGCGCCAGCAGCTTAGCAACCCCCGGGACGGCTTACAATGAGCAGTTCTTC
>TRBJ2-7|14|TRBV10-1|-|-
CASSEGGSSYEQYF
TGCGCCAGCAGTGAGGGGGGAAGCAGCTACGAGCAGTACTTC
>TRBJ1-2|14|TRBV29-1|TRBD1|-
CSVVPGGTNYGYTF
TGCAGCGTCGTCCCAGGGGGGACTAACTATGGCTACACCTTC
>TRBJ2-5|15|TRBV18|TRBD1|-
CASSPRQTGKETQYF
TGTGCCAGCTCACCACGGCAGACAGGGAAAGAGACCCAGTACTTC
>TRBJ1-1|11|TRBV29-1|TRBD1|-
CSVSTGGMAFF
TGCAGCGTTTCTACAGGGGGGATGGCTTTCTTT
>TRBJ2-1|12|TRBV5-1|TRBD1|-
CASSWQGDEQFF
TGCGCCAGCAGCTGGCAGGGGGATGAGCAGTTCTTC
>TRBJ1-5|16|TRBV19|-|-
CASSIYRTDSNQPQHF
TGTGCCAGTAGTATATACCGGACCGATAGCAATCAGCCCCAGCATTTT
>TRBJ2-3|15|TRBV18|TRBD2|once
CASSQATTSRNTQYF
TGTGCCAGCTCACAGGCCACGACTAGCAGAAATACGCAGTATTTT
>TRBJ1-2|14|TRBV6-5|-|-
CASSYSRQGFGYTF
TGTGCCAGCAGTTACTCGAGGCAGGGGTTTGGCTACACCTTC
>TRBJ1-1|14|TRBV30|-|-
CAWSLRGTNTEAFF
TGTGCCTGGAGTCTGCGGGGTACGAACACTGAAGCTTTCTTT
>TRBJ2-3|18|TRBV6-1|TRBD2|-
CASSKDWLAGLSTDTQYF
TGTGCCAGCAGTAAAGATTGGCTAGCGGGCTTAAGCACAGATACGCAGTATTTT